This is a list of T cell receptor beta chains from one sample in a study of identical twins. TCRdb used MiXCR to reprocess the 5' RACE reads, holding one entry per CDR3 protein. The data contain hundreds of thousands of distinct CDR3 sequences, around an eighth of them seen just once; the ten biggest clones take up around 1.5%. The same sample was also studied in work on yellow fever vaccine responses in identical twins.

Sequenced: PBMCs. All receptors derive from a woman aged 18-29 years in good health. The CDR3 runs from the conserved cysteine through the conserved F or W. A D gene is named only where the DNA matches it firmly. Expanded clones get a size class; other rows say once, few or many, or leave the size out.

d_call: TRBD2
j_call: TRBJ2-1
v_call: TRBV7-3
clone_size: .
cdr3_aa: CASSLRAGADNEQFF
cdr3_nt: TGTGCCAGCAGCTTACGAGCGGGAGCGGACAATGAGCAGTTCTTC

d_call: .
j_call: TRBJ1-5
v_call: TRBV12-3/TRBV12-4
clone_size: .
cdr3_aa: CASRDSYSNQPQHF
cdr3_nt: TGTGCCAGCAGAGACAGTTATAGCAATCAGCCCCAGCATTTT

d_call: TRBD2
j_call: TRBJ2-2
v_call: TRBV20-1
clone_size: few
cdr3_aa: CSAKGTSGSPNTGELFF
cdr3_nt: TGCAGTGCTAAGGGCACTAGCGGGAGTCCGAACACCGGGGAGCTGTTTTTT

d_call: TRBD1
j_call: TRBJ2-1
v_call: TRBV19
clone_size: few
cdr3_aa: CASSIGGQGGTYNEQFF
cdr3_nt: TGTGCCAGTAGTATCGGAGGACAGGGAGGTACCTACAATGAGCAGTTCTTC

d_call: .
j_call: TRBJ2-1
v_call: TRBV27
clone_size: .
cdr3_aa: CATQNRGGNEQFF
cdr3_nt: TGTGCCACTCAGAACAGGGGAGGAAATGAGCAGTTCTTC

d_call: .
j_call: TRBJ2-6
v_call: TRBV12-5
clone_size: .
cdr3_aa: CASGPARSGANVLTF
cdr3_nt: TGTGCTAGTGGACCTGCTAGGTCTGGGGCCAACGTCCTGACTTTC

d_call: .
j_call: TRBJ2-3
v_call: TRBV3-1
clone_size: many
cdr3_aa: CASKGPGGAPTDTQYF
cdr3_nt: TGTGCCAGCAAGGGCCCGGGCGGGGCGCCCACAGATACGCAGTATTTT

d_call: .
j_call: TRBJ2-1
v_call: TRBV4-2
clone_size: few
cdr3_aa: CASSPDRTTYNEQFF
cdr3_nt: TGTGCCAGCAGCCCCGACAGGACGACCTACAATGAGCAGTTCTTC

d_call: TRBD2
j_call: TRBJ2-2
v_call: TRBV20-1
clone_size: few
cdr3_aa: CSAQTSGAYTGELFF
cdr3_nt: TGCAGTGCGCAGACTAGCGGGGCATACACCGGGGAGCTGTTTTTT

d_call: TRBD2
j_call: TRBJ2-1
v_call: TRBV12-3/TRBV12-4
clone_size: few
cdr3_aa: CASSLDGRLVVRPYNEQFF
cdr3_nt: TGTGCCAGCAGTTTAGACGGGAGGTTAGTCGTAAGGCCCTACAATGAGCAGTTCTTC

d_call: TRBD2
j_call: TRBJ2-1
v_call: TRBV5-5
clone_size: few
cdr3_aa: CASSLVALAGGHNEQFF
cdr3_nt: TGTGCCAGCAGCTTGGTAGCGCTAGCGGGAGGCCACAATGAGCAGTTCTTC

d_call: .
j_call: TRBJ2-7
v_call: TRBV5-1
clone_size: few
cdr3_aa: CASSGGGGTYEQYF
cdr3_nt: TGCGCCAGCAGTGGCGGCGGGGGCACCTACGAGCAGTACTTC

d_call: TRBD2
j_call: TRBJ2-1
v_call: TRBV20-1
clone_size: few
cdr3_aa: CSPMREGFNEQFF
cdr3_nt: TGCAGTCCCATGCGGGAGGGGTTCAATGAGCAGTTCTTC

d_call: TRBD2
j_call: TRBJ2-3
v_call: TRBV20-1
clone_size: once
cdr3_aa: CCARDPLPSGTADTQYF
cdr3_nt: TGCTGTGCTAGAGACCCCTTGCCTAGCGGGACTGCAGATACGCAGTATTTT